Shown below are 20 T cell receptor beta chains from a single sample sequenced in a study of blood T cells in healthy people across ages. Combining a sample-barcoded 5' primer with a J-beta primer mix, a second PCR ran for roughly 7 to 12 cycles. A single record per CDR3 protein comes from TCRdb applying MiXCR to the 5' RACE reads. The sample holds some 930,000 distinct CDR3 sequences, about 28% seen once. The same data also contributed to another study, on T cells of mothers and their children.

The sample was blood. The receptors were gathered from a woman aged 40 to 49 in good health.

This clonotype was detected only a few times. The genes are TRBV9 and TRBJ2-3, with unresolved D. The CDR3 totals 16 residues. V was clipped by 4 bases and J by 1 base, with 16 bases between them. CDR1 is SGDLS, CDR2 YYNGEE, per germline. Here the CDR3 DNA reads TGTGCCAGCAGCCCAGTCGCAGTTGGGGGCACAGATACGCAGTATTTT. Protein sequence: CASSPVAVGGTDTQYF. The variable domain in full, with the rest retrieved from reference TRBV9 and TRBJ2-3, is DSGVTQTPKHLITATGQRVTLRCSPRSGDLSVYWYQQSLDQGLQFLIQYYNGEERAKGNILERFSAQQFPDLHSELNLSSLELGDSALYFCASSPVAVGGTDTQYFGPGTRLTVL.

This clonotype was observed a few times. This rearrangement joins TRBV20-1 to TRBJ2-7, with D unresolved. The ends were cut back, 0 bases at V and 2 bases at J, with 8 bases in the middle. The germline gives CDR1 DFQATT, CDR2 SNEGSKA (reference sequence). The CDR3 spans 13 residues. CDR3 nucleotides: TGCAGTGCTAGAGATCCCAAGACCTACGAGCAGTACTTC. Its protein product is CSARDPKTYEQYF.

This clonotype was seen a few times. The CDR3 nucleotides read TGTGCCAGCAGCCGATCCGGGACAGACTACAATGAGCAGTTCTTC. This translates into CASSRSGTDYNEQFF. This chain joins TRBV3-1 and TRBJ2-1; 7 bases line up with TRBD1. The CDR3 runs 15 residues. Germline V CDR1 and CDR2: LGHDT, YNNKEL (reference sequence). Trimming took 4 bases from V and 3 from J; bases not matched to a gene: 6.

The chain has TRBV7-9 and TRBJ2-3; 8 bases map to TRBD2. The CDR3 runs to 16 residues. V was clipped by 0 bases and J by 2 bases; unmatched bases: 4. Germline CDR1 and CDR2: SEHNR and FQNEAQ (reference sequence). The CDR3 spells CASSLALAEITDTQYF. The CDR3 nucleotides read TGTGCCAGCAGCTTAGCACTAGCGGAGATCACAGATACGCAGTATTTT.

At least ten counts were recorded for this clonotype. The V call is TRBV7-9, the J call TRBJ2-7, with TRBD1 matching 11 bases. The CDR3 is made up of 14 amino acids. The V and J ends lost 4 bases and 6 bases, in that order; junction bases with no gene match: 5. Germline V gene data show CDR1 as SEHNR and CDR2 as FQNEAQ (reference sequence). The CDR3 sequence: CASSSGTGGFEQYF. The CDR3 DNA reads as TGTGCCAGCAGCTCCGGGACAGGGGGTTTCGAGCAGTACTTC.

This clonotype was counted only a few times. The rearrangement joins TRBV24-1 to TRBJ2-1, with TRBD2 identical over 15 bases. Germline loops: CDR1 KGHDR, CDR2 SFDVKD. The CDR3 sequence is 15 residues long. The trim removed 4 bases at V and 12 bases at J, leaving 6 bases unmatched. CDR3 protein: CATSDRTSGGAGQFF. The CDR3 nucleotides read TGTGCCACCAGTGACCGGACTAGCGGGGGGGCGGGGCAGTTCTTC.

Comments on this clonotype: A much larger clone differs by one base, so this may be a read error. The rearrangement joins TRBV13 to TRBJ2-1; no definite D call. Germline V gene lookup returns CDR1 PRHDT and CDR2 FYEKMQ (reference sequence). The CDR3 is 16 residues long. The V end lost 5 bases, the J end lost 10 bases, and 24 bases lay between the germline ends. CDR3 DNA: TGTGCCAGCAGCCACCGGACGAGACGGGTTTCCTACGAGCAGTTCTTC. Translation: CASSHRTRRVSYEQFF.

This chain connects TRBV30 to TRBJ1-6; D remains ambiguous. CDR3 length: 13 amino acids. V was cut by 1 base and J by 7 bases, with 8 bases left in between. Germline CDR1 reads GTSNPN; CDR2 reads SVGIG (reference sequence). The CDR3 coding sequence is TGTGCCTGGAGTGACCAGTTAAATTCACCCCTCCACTTT. It translates to CAWSDQLNSPLHF.

The sample holds many counts of this clonotype. This chain uses TRBV14 with TRBJ2-7; D uncertain. The V and J ends lost 0 bases and 6 bases respectively, with 9 bases between them. Germline V gene lookup returns CDR1 SGHDN and CDR2 FVKESK. CDR3 length: 13 amino acids. CDR3 protein: CASSQDGVFEQYF. In nucleotides, the CDR3 is TGTGCCAGCAGCCAAGATGGGGTGTTCGAGCAGTACTTC.

V gene TRBV6-2 or TRBV6-3 combines with J gene TRBJ1-4; 9 bases are a match to TRBD1. The V gene end was trimmed by 3 bases and the J gene end by 0 bases; junction bases not matched to a gene: 14. The CDR3 runs to 20 residues. Germline V CDR1 and CDR2: MNHEY, SVGEGT. CDR3: CASSYPGQGLGRPTNEKLFF. Here the CDR3 DNA reads TGTGCCAGCAGTTATCCGGGACAGGGCCTGGGAAGACCAACTAATGAAAAACTGTTTTTT.

This clonotype has ten or more counts. The V and J genes are TRBV7-2 and TRBJ2-4; D unresolved. The CDR3 covers 12 residues. The germline V gene encodes CDR1 SGHTA and CDR2 FQGNSA. Trimming cost V 3 bases and J 7 bases, with 7 bases left between them. The CDR3 reads CASSLVPNIQYF. CDR3 DNA sequence: TGTGCCAGCAGCTTGGTTCCGAACATTCAGTACTTC.

This clonotype was seen a few times. The chain employs TRBV7-9 and TRBJ2-3; TRBD1 or TRBD2 may be the D gene (5 bases each). Trimming took off 1 base at V and 3 bases at J, with 11 bases between the two ends. The germline CDR1 and CDR2 sequences are SEHNR and FQNEAQ (reference sequence). The CDR3 contains 15 residues. This CDR3 reads CASSLDPGRTDTQYF. CDR3 sequence (DNA): TGTGCCAGCAGCTTAGATCCAGGGAGAACAGATACGCAGTATTTT.

This clonotype was seen a few times. At one of its ends the junction is not consistent with the germline gene, which may arise from a read error. This rearrangement joins TRBV18 to TRBJ2-7; D uncertain. The CDR3 extends over 12 amino acids. Germline V CDR1 and CDR2: KGHSH, LQKENI. The CDR3 loop is CTSSLEHYEQYF. The CDR3 nucleotides read TGTACCAGCTCACTTGAACACTACGAGCAGTACTTC.

The V call is TRBV30, the J call TRBJ2-2; 11 bases agree with TRBD2. The CDR3 consists of 18 residues. V lost 0 bases to trimming and J lost 0 bases; unmatched junction nucleotides: 6. Germline V gene data show CDR1 as GTSNPN and CDR2 as SVGIG (reference sequence). CDR3 sequence (DNA): TGTGCCTGGAGTGTCCCGGGACTAGCGGTGACGAACACCGGGGAGCTGTTTTTT. Its protein product is CAWSVPGLAVTNTGELFF.

The chain joins TRBV18 to TRBJ1-5; D not certain. Between the trimmed V and J ends, which lost 6 bases and 6 bases, there was a span of 12 bases. Per germline, CDR1 KGHSH and CDR2 LQKENI. This CDR3 is built from 13 residues. The CDR3 here is CASSSDPSQPQHF. As DNA, the CDR3 is TGTGCCAGCTCCTCTGACCCCAGTCAGCCCCAGCATTTT.

This chain joins TRBV4-2 and TRBJ2-6; D is undetermined. The CDR3 spans 18 residues. Trimming took off 5 bases at V and 0 bases at J, with 17 bases between the two ends. Germline CDR1 is LGHNA and CDR2 is YNFKEQ. CDR3 protein: CASSGRVRRLSGANVLTF. The CDR3, as DNA: TGTGCCAGCAGCGGCCGGGTACGCCGCCTCTCTGGGGCCAACGTCCTGACTTTC.

The chain joins TRBV28 to TRBJ1-5; D may be TRBD1 (5 bases). The CDR3 runs 15 residues. The germline CDR1 and CDR2 sequences are MDHEN and SYDVKM. Trimming pared 3 bases from V and 9 bases from J, leaving 18 bases between. CDR3 sequence (DNA): TGTGCCAGCAGTTTGGGGCAACAAGGCCCAGTGCCCCAGCATTTT. Amino acid sequence: CASSLGQQGPVPQHF.

In this sample, this clonotype turned up many times. The J gene is TRBJ1-1, the V gene TRBV29-1; 9 nucleotides line up with TRBD1. This CDR3 has 15 residues. Germline values: CDR1 SQVTM, CDR2 ANQGSEA. Trimming took 1 base from V and 4 from J; bases not matched to a gene: 7. The CDR3 reads CSVEGGTGMGTEAFF. The CDR3 coding sequence is TGCAGCGTTGAAGGAGGGACAGGGATGGGCACTGAAGCTTTCTTT.

There are many counts of this clonotype. The rearrangement links TRBV10-3 to TRBJ1-6; D unresolved. The V gene lost 3 bases and the J gene lost 6 bases, with 12 bases spanning the gap. In germline, CDR1 is ENHRY, CDR2 SYGVKD. This CDR3 contains 15 residues. This CDR3 is CAISESGPGNSPLHF. The CDR3 DNA sequence: TGTGCCATCAGTGAATCGGGTCCCGGTAATTCACCCCTCCACTTT.

This clonotype was counted a few times. The genes are TRBV4-2 and TRBJ2-7; either TRBD1 or TRBD2 may fit D (5 bases each). The germline gives CDR1 LGHNA, CDR2 YNFKEQ. The CDR3 is made up of 17 amino acids. Between the trimmed V and J ends, which lost 4 bases and 2 bases, there was a span of 21 bases. CDR3 sequence (DNA): TGTGCCAGCAGCCTATACTCCGGGGCGACTTCGACCTACGAGCAGTACTTC. Amino acids: CASSLYSGATSTYEQYF.